A single sample is the source of the 26 T cell receptor beta chains below, sequenced in a study of blood T cell repertoires in COVID-19. The protocol was immunoSEQ multiplex PCR, while the TCRdb copy is restricted to in-frame clones and leaves out a portion. The sample consists of around 290,000 clones, approximately 90% of them appearing once. What was sequenced was PBMCs or T cells enriched from blood (not recorded which). Every receptor here comes from a woman aged 55-70 years in a cohort exposed to, infected with or recovered from COVID-19 (not recorded which).

This sequence joins TRBV3-1 (or the pseudogene TRBV3-2) and TRBJ2-1; D is undetermined. This CDR3 is built from 11 residues. Germline CDR1 LGHDT, CDR2 YNNKEL (reference sequence). Deletions cut 4 bases from V and 8 bases from J, with 6 bases between. CDR3 amino acids: CASSRLDEQFF. CDR3 in DNA: TGTGCCAGCAGCCGCCTAGATGAGCAGTTCTTC.

The V call is TRBV6-2 or TRBV6-3, the J call TRBJ2-7, with 13 bases aligning to TRBD2. The CDR3 spans 15 residues. Per the germline V gene, CDR1 is MNHEY and CDR2 is SVGEGT. V lost 6 bases, J lost 3 bases, and 5 bases stayed unmatched. CDR3 region: CASSFGLAGVYEQYF. The DNA of the CDR3 is TGTGCCAGCAGCTTCGGACTAGCGGGAGTCTACGAGCAGTACTTC.

The V and J genes are TRBV20-1 and TRBJ2-3, with D tentatively TRBD1 (6 bases). This CDR3 is 13 amino acids long. V lost 3 bases, J lost 5 bases, and 12 bases lay in between. Per the germline V gene, CDR1 is DFQATT and CDR2 is SNEGSKA (reference sequence). The CDR3 here is CSASGGGGDTQYF. DNA of the CDR3: TGCAGTGCTAGTGGTGGGGGCGGAGATACGCAGTATTTT.

The chain links TRBV5-1 to TRBJ2-1; a weak D match, TRBD2 (5 bases). The CDR3 is 14 residues long. The V and J ends lost 4 bases and 3 bases respectively, with 11 bases between them. Germline V lookup: CDR1 SGHRS, CDR2 YFSETQ. The CDR3 here is CASSNPRGYNEQFF. CDR3 in DNA: TGCGCCAGCAGCAACCCCCGGGGCTACAATGAGCAGTTCTTC.

The CDR3 nucleotides read TGTGCCAGCAGACTGACGGGGGCTAGCGGGAGGAATGAGCAGTTCTTC. Translating it yields CASRLTGASGRNEQFF. The chain couples TRBV27 to TRBJ2-1; 11 positions match TRBD2. CDR1 MNHEY and CDR2 SMNVEV come from the germline V gene (reference sequence). V trimming: 6 bases; J trimming: 7 bases; junction bases outside the gene matches: 11. The CDR3 runs to 16 residues.

V is TRBV11-2 and J is TRBJ2-1, with 10 bases matching TRBD1. Looked up from germline, CDR1 is SGHAT and CDR2 is FQNNGV. Trimming cost V 4 bases and J 2 bases; bases outside gene matches: 5. The CDR3 spans 16 residues. CDR3 nucleotides: TGTGCCAGCAGCTCAGTGGGACAGGGGACCTACAATGAGCAGTTCTTC. This translates into CASSSVGQGTYNEQFF. The full variable domain, its missing parts supplied by reference TRBV11-2 and TRBJ2-1, is EAGVAQSPRYKIIEKRQSVAFWCNPISGHATLYWYQQILGQGPKLLIQFQNNGVVDDSQLPKDRFSAERLKGVDSTLKIQPAKLEDSAVYLCASSSVGQGTYNEQFFGPGTRLTVL.

V gene TRBV2 combines with J gene TRBJ1-5; TRBD1 agrees at 9 bases. Germline trimming cut 4 bases from V and 6 bases from J; bases unmatched to any gene: 4. The germline V gene has CDR1 SNHLY and CDR2 FYNNEI. The CDR3 loop spans 14 amino acids. In DNA form, the CDR3 reads TGTGCCAGCAGTGGGGGACAGGGACTTCAGCCCCAGCATTTT. Translating it yields CASSGGQGLQPQHF.

The chain joins TRBV2 to TRBJ2-5; 10 bases line up with TRBD1. Germline assignment: CDR1 SNHLY and CDR2 FYNNEI. The trim removed 4 bases at V and 7 bases at J, leaving 6 bases unmatched. CDR3 length: 14 residues. CDR3 region: CASSARQGAGTQYF. The CDR3, as DNA: TGTGCCAGCAGTGCCCGACAGGGGGCGGGGACCCAGTACTTC.

This chain links TRBV27 with TRBJ1-3; possible D gene TRBD1, 5 bases. CDR1 is MNHEY, CDR2 SMNVEV, per germline (reference sequence). Trimming shortened V by 6 bases and J by 1 base, and 10 bases separated the two germline ends. CDR3 size: 14 residues. CDR3 nucleotide sequence: TGTGCCAGCAGGGGGGGAGGTTCTGGAAACACCATATATTTT. It specifies CASRGGGSGNTIYF.

This clone was picked up one time. V usage is TRBV4-1 and J usage is TRBJ2-2, with TRBD1 matching over 10 bases. V gave up 2 bases and J gave up 5 bases; unmatched junction bases: 5. This CDR3 region has 16 residues. The germline gives CDR1 MGHRA, CDR2 YSYEKL. CDR3 bases: TGCGCCAGCAGCCAAAGGGGGACAGGGGATACCGGGGAGCTGTTTTTT. Residues: CASSQRGTGDTGELFF.

This clone was seen a few times. The chain uses TRBV12-3 or TRBV12-4 and TRBJ2-1; D may be TRBD1 (5 bases). The V end was cut by 3 bases, the J end by 15 bases, with 15 bases between. The CDR3 sequence is 12 residues long. The CDR3 DNA follows: TGTGCCAGCAGTTTGGGGCTAACCCAAGGGTTCTTC. Translating gives CASSLGLTQGFF.

The V call is TRBV30, the J call TRBJ1-1; possibly TRBD1 for D (5 bases). Trimming removed 0 bases at V and 1 base at J, with 12 bases between. This CDR3 has 15 amino acids. Germline V gives CDR1 GTSNPN, CDR2 SVGIG (reference sequence). In DNA form, the CDR3 reads TGTGCCTGGAGTGTCGGTCAGGGAGGGAACACTGAAGCTTTCTTT. This encodes CAWSVGQGGNTEAFF.

This rearrangement joins TRBV15 to TRBJ2-6, with 10 bases fitting TRBD1. J gave up 0 bases and V 2 bases, and 4 bases lay outside the gene matches. Germline loops: CDR1 LNHNV, CDR2 YYDKDF (reference sequence). This CDR3 has 18 residues. Here the CDR3 DNA reads TGTGCCACCAGCAGAACCGGGACAGGGGTCTCTGGGGCCAACGTCCTGACTTTC. It specifies CATSRTGTGVSGANVLTF.

The chain couples TRBV23-1 to TRBJ2-2; the D gene is possibly TRBD1 (6 bases). TRBV23-1 is known as an ORF, though its function is uncertain. V lost 11 bases, J lost 8 bases, and 15 bases lay in between. This CDR3 comprises 12 residues. This CDR3 is CARPGATGELFF. For the CDR3, the DNA is TGCGCCCGCCCAGGGGCGACAGGGGAGCTGTTTTTT.

V gene TRBV11-2 combines with J gene TRBJ1-6, with 7 bases lining up with TRBD1. From germline, CDR1 is SGHAT and CDR2 FQNNGV. V was clipped by 0 bases and J by 6 bases; unmatched bases: 8. This CDR3 spans 17 amino acids. CDR3 residues: CASSLDARGLGNSPLHF. CDR3 nucleotide sequence: TGTGCCAGCAGCTTAGACGCCAGGGGGTTGGGTAATTCACCCCTCCACTTT. The full variable domain, in which reference TRBV11-2 and TRBJ1-6 provide the parts outside the CDR3, is EAGVAQSPRYKIIEKRQSVAFWCNPISGHATLYWYQQILGQGPKLLIQFQNNGVVDDSQLPKDRFSAERLKGVDSTLKIQPAKLEDSAVYLCASSLDARGLGNSPLHFGNGTRLTVT.

This clone was observed once. This rearrangement joins TRBV6-5 to TRBJ1-3; 10 bases line up with TRBD1. Germline V gene sequence: CDR1 MNHEY, CDR2 SVGAGI. The CDR3 is made up of 16 amino acids. V gave up 4 bases and J gave up 3 bases; unmatched junction bases: 6. The chain's CDR3 is CASSLPGTGVGNTIYF. CDR3 sequence (DNA): TGTGCCAGCAGTTTGCCCGGGACAGGGGTTGGAAACACCATATATTTT.

The rearrangement links TRBV19 to TRBJ1-1; possible D gene TRBD1, 5 bases. The CDR3 loop spans 11 amino acids. V was pared by 5 bases and J by 12 bases, with 13 bases between. Germline CDR1 is LNHDA and CDR2 is SQIVND (reference sequence). CDR3: CASSASGGSFF. The DNA of the CDR3 is TGTGCCAGTAGTGCCTCCGGGGGATCTTTCTTT.

The chain uses TRBV9 and TRBJ2-3, with a tentative D call TRBD1 (5 bases). Trimming removed 5 bases at V and 0 bases at J, with 10 bases between. The CDR3 is 14 amino acids. Germline-derived CDR1 and CDR2 are SGDLS and YYNGEE. DNA for the CDR3: TGTGCCAGCAGTGGGGCGGATAGCACAGATACGCAGTATTTT. Its protein product is CASSGADSTDTQYF.

V usage is TRBV9 and J usage is TRBJ2-7; 10 bases agree with TRBD2. Germline loops: CDR1 SGDLS, CDR2 YYNGEE. This CDR3 region has 17 residues. J was trimmed by 5 bases and V by 0 bases; bases with no gene match: 11. The chain's CDR3 is CASSVGRSSGRPDEQYF. As DNA, the CDR3 is TGTGCCAGCAGCGTAGGGAGGTCTAGCGGGAGACCCGACGAGCAGTACTTC.

The chain recombines TRBV28 with TRBJ1-5; unclear D gene. The CDR3 spans 12 residues. Trimming stripped 2 bases from V and 5 bases from J, with 4 bases between. Per germline, CDR1 MDHEN and CDR2 SYDVKM. The CDR3 loop reads CASSLRYQPQHF. Written as DNA, the CDR3 is TGTGCCAGCAGTTTACGGTATCAGCCCCAGCATTTT. The variable domain in full, completed from reference TRBV28 and TRBJ1-5, reads DVKVTQSSRYLVKRTGEKVFLECVQDMDHENMFWYRQDPGLGLRLIYFSYDVKMKEKGDIPEGYSVSREKKERFSLILESASTNQTSMYLCASSLRYQPQHFGDGTRLSIL.

This chain links TRBV7-3 with TRBJ2-7; TRBD2 matches 7 bases. Germline V CDR1 and CDR2: SGHTA, FQGTGA. The CDR3 covers 14 residues. V trimming: 5 bases; J trimming: 4 bases; junction bases outside the gene matches: 8. The CDR3 sequence is CASSPGLGRYEQYF. The CDR3 nucleotides read TGTGCCAGCAGCCCCGGACTAGGCCGTTACGAGCAGTACTTC. The complete variable domain, with remaining parts taken from reference TRBV7-3 and TRBJ2-7, reads GAGVSQTPSNKVTEKGKYVELRCDPISGHTALYWYRQSLGQGPEFLIYFQGTGAADDSGLPNDRFFAVRPEGSVSTLKIQRTERGDSAVYLCASSPGLGRYEQYFGPGTRLTVT.

The rearrangement uses TRBV6-5 and TRBJ1-4; perhaps TRBD1 as D (5 bases). This CDR3 is 13 amino acids long. The V and J ends lost 2 bases and 8 bases respectively, with 9 bases between them. Germline V gene data show CDR1 as MNHEY and CDR2 as SVGAGI. CDR3 nucleotides: TGTGCCAGCAGTTACACGGGGGGAGAAAAACTGTTTTTT. Translation gives CASSYTGGEKLFF.

The V call is TRBV7-9, the J call TRBJ1-2; TRBD1 is a possible D gene (6 bases). The CDR3 sequence is 15 residues long. Germline CDR1 and CDR2: SEHNR and FQNEAQ (reference sequence). Between the trimmed V and J ends, which lost 1 base and 1 base, there was a span of 10 bases. The CDR3 region has the DNA TGTGCCAGCAGCTTAGTCGAAGGGGGTAACTATGGCTACACCTTC. Its protein is CASSLVEGGNYGYTF.

The chain combines TRBV6-5 with TRBJ2-3, with D perhaps matching TRBD1 (6 bases). This CDR3 contains 15 residues. Germline V CDR1 and CDR2: MNHEY, SVGAGI. V was cut by 7 bases and J by 3 bases, with 17 bases left in between. CDR3 DNA sequence: TGTGCCAGCACCCTACAGGGTCTTGGTACAGATACGCAGTATTTT. Protein sequence: CASTLQGLGTDTQYF.

This clone was seen a handful of times. This chain uses TRBV10-2 with TRBJ2-7; D unclear. The CDR3 totals 13 residues. With 6 bases removed from V and 1 base from J, the gap between germline ends came to 10 bases. From germline, CDR1 is WSHSY and CDR2 SAAADI. The CDR3 protein is CASRSIRSYEQYF. CDR3 bases: TGCGCCAGCAGATCAATTAGATCCTACGAGCAGTACTTC.

This clone was observed once. This chain connects TRBV28 to TRBJ2-3, with TRBD2 identical over 13 bases. The CDR3 is 19 residues long. The junction had 14 bases not matched to a gene; V was cut back by 1 base and J by 7 bases. Germline CDR1 MDHEN, CDR2 SYDVKM. The CDR3 here is CASSLSFKRLAGGGNTQYF. The CDR3 DNA is TGTGCCAGCAGTTTATCCTTCAAACGACTAGCGGGAGGAGGAAATACGCAGTATTTT.